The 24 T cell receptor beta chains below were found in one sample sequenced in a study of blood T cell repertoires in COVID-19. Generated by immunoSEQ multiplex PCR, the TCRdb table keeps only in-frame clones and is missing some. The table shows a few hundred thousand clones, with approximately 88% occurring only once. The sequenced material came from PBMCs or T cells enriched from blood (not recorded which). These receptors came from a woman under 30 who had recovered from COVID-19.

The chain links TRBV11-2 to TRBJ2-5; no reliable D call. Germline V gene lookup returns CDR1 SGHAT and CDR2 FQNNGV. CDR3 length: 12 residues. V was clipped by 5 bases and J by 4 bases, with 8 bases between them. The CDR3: CASSPIPETQYF. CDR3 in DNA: TGTGCCAGCAGCCCCATCCCAGAGACCCAGTACTTC. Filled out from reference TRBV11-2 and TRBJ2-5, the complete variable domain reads EAGVAQSPRYKIIEKRQSVAFWCNPISGHATLYWYQQILGQGPKLLIQFQNNGVVDDSQLPKDRFSAERLKGVDSTLKIQPAKLEDSAVYLCASSPIPETQYFGPGTRLLVL.

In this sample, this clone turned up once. In DNA, the CDR3 is TGTGCCTGGGCACAGGAAAATTATGGCTACACCTTC. Its translation: CAWAQENYGYTF. J is TRBJ1-2 and V is TRBV30, with D perhaps TRBD1 (5 bases). The CDR3 contains 12 residues. The V end lost 5 bases, the J end lost 5 bases, and 12 bases lay between the germline ends. In germline, CDR1 is GTSNPN, CDR2 SVGIG (reference sequence).

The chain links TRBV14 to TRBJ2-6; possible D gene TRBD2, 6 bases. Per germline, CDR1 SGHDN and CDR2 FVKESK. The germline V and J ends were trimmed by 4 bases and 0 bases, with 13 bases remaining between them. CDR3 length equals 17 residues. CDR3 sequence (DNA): TGTGCCAGCAGCCGCGGGGACGGGAACTCTGGGGCCAACGTCCTGACTTTC. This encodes CASSRGDGNSGANVLTF.

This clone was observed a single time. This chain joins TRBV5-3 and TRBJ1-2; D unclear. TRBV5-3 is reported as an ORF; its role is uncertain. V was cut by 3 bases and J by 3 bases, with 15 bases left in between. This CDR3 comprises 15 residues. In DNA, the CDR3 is TGTGCCAGAAGCTCCTCAGAGGGAGTGGACTATGGCTACACCTTC. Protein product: CARSSSEGVDYGYTF.

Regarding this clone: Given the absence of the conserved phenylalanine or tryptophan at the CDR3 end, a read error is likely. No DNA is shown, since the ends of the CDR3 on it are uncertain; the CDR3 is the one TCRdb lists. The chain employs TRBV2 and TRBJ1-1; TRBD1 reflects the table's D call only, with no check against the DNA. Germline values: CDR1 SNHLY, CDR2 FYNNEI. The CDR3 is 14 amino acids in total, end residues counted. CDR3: CASMRGQGAPTYLH.

CDR3 coding DNA: TGTGCCAGCAGTGAACAGGGTCCTGAAGCTTTCTTT. Translation: CASSEQGPEAFF. The chain employs TRBV6-1 and TRBJ1-1, with D perhaps matching TRBD1 (5 bases). V was pared by 2 bases and J by 6 bases, with 7 bases between. The germline CDR1 and CDR2 sequences are MNHNS and SASEGT. The CDR3 has 12 amino acids.

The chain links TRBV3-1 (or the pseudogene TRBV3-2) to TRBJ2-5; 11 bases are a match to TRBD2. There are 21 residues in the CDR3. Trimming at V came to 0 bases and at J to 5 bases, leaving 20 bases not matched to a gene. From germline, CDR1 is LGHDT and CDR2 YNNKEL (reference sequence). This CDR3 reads CASSQDPLLAGALGLKETQYF. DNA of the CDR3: TGTGCCAGCAGCCAAGATCCTCTACTAGCGGGGGCATTGGGGTTGAAGGAGACCCAGTACTTC.

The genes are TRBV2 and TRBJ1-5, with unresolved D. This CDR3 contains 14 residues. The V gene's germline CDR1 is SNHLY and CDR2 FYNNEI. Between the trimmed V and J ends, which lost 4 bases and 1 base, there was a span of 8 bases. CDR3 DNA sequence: TGTGCCAGCAGTGCCCGCGGGAGCAATCAGCCCCAGCATTTT. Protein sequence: CASSARGSNQPQHF.

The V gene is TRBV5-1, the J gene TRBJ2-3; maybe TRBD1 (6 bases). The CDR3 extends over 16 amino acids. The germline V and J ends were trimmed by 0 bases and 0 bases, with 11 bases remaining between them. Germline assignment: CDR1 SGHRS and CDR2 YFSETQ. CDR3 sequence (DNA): TGCGCCAGCAGCTTGGGACAGGTATTTAGCACAGATACGCAGTATTTT. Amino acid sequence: CASSLGQVFSTDTQYF.

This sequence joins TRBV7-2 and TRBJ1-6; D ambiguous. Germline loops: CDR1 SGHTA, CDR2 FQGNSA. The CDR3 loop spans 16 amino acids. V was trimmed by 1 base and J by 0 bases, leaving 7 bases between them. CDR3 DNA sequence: TGTGCCAGCAGCTTAGGGGCAAGCTCCTATAATTCACCCCTCCACTTT. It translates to CASSLGASSYNSPLHF.

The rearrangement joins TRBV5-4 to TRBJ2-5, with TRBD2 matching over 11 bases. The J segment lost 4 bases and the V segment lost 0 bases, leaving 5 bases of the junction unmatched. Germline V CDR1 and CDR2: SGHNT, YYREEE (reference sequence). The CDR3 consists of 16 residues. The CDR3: CASSLVVAGGRETQYF. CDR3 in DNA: TGTGCCAGCAGCTTGGTAGTAGCGGGGGGGCGAGAGACCCAGTACTTC.

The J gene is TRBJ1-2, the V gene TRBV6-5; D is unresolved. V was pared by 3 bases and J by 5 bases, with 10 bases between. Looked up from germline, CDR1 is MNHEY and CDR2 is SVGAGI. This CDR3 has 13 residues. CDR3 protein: CASSYTNLYGYTF. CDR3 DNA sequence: TGTGCCAGCAGTTATACCAACCTATATGGCTACACCTTC.

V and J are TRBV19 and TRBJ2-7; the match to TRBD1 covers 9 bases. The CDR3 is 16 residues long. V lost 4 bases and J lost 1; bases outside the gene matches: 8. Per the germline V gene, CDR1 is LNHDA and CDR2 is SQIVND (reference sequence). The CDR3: CASSTNSGTGSYEQYF. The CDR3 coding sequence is TGTGCCAGTAGTACTAACTCCGGGACAGGGTCCTACGAGCAGTACTTC.

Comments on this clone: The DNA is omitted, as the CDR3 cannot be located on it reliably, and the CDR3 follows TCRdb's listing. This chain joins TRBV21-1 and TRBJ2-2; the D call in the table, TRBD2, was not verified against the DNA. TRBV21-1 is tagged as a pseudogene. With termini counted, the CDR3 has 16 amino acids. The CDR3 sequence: CARSESYILGGGELFF.

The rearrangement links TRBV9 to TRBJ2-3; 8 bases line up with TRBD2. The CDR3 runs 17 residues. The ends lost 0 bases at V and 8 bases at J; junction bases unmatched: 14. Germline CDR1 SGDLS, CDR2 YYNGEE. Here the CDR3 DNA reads TGTGCCAGCAGCGTAGTGGGCGCGGGGGGATCGGTAGGTACGCAGTATTTT. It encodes CASSVVGAGGSVGTQYF.

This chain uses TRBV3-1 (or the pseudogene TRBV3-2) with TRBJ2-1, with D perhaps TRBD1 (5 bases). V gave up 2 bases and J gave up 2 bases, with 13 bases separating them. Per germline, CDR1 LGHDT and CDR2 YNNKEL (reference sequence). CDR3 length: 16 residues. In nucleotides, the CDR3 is TGTGCCAGCAGCCAACAGGGTCTCAGCGCCTACAATGAGCAGTTCTTC. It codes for CASSQQGLSAYNEQFF.

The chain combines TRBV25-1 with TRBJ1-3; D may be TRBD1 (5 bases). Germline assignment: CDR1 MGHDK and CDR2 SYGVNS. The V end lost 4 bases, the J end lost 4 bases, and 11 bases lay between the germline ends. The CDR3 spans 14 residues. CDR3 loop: CASSAGPGGNTIYF. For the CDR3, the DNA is TGTGCCAGCAGTGCAGGGCCAGGGGGAAACACCATATATTTT.

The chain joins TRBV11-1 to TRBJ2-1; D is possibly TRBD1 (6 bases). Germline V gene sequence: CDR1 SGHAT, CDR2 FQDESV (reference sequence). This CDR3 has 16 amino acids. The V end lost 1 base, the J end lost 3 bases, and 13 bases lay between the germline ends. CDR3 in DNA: TGTGCCAGCAGCTTAGTTTCAGGGGCAGTCTACAATGAGCAGTTCTTC. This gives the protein CASSLVSGAVYNEQFF.

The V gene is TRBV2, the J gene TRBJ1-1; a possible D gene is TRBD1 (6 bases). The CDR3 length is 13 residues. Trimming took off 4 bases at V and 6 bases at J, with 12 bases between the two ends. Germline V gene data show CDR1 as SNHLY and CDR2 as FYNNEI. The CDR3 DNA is TGTGCCAGCAGTGTCGACAGGTTGGCTGAAGCTTTCTTT. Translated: CASSVDRLAEAFF.

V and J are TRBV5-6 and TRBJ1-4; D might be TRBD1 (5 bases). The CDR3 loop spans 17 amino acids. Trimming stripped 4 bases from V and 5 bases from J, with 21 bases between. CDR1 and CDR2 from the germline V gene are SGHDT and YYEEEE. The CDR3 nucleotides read TGTGCCAGCAGCATCGCCCAACACCGGACATTAAATGAAAAACTGTTTTTT. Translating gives CASSIAQHRTLNEKLFF.

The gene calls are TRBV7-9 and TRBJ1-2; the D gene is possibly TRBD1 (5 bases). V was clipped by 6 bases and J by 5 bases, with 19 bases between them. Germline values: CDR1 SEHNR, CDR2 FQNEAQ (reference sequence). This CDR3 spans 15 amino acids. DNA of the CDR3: TGTGCCAGCAGTAGCGGGGGATCCGGAGGATATGGCTACACCTTC. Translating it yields CASSSGGSGGYGYTF.

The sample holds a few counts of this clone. CDR3 DNA sequence: TGTGCCAGCAGCTTAATCTGGGGCGCGGATCAGCCCCAGCATTTT. Amino acid sequence: CASSLIWGADQPQHF. The V and J genes are TRBV7-6 and TRBJ1-5; the D gene is possibly TRBD1 (5 bases). V was clipped by 2 bases and J by 5 bases, with 13 bases between them. Per germline, CDR1 SGHVS and CDR2 FNYEAQ. The CDR3 covers 15 residues. Full variable domain (rest looked up from reference TRBV7-6 and TRBJ1-5): GAGVSQSPRYKVTKRGQDVALRCDPISGHVSLYWYRQALGQGPEFLTYFNYEAQQDKSGLPNDRFSAERPEGSISTLTIQRTEQRDSAMYRCASSLIWGADQPQHFGDGTRLSIL.

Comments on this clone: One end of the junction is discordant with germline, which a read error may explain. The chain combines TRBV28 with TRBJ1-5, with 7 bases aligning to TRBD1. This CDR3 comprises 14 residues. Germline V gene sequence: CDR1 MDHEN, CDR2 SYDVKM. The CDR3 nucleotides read TGTGCCAGCAGTTTGGGGGACAGACCTCGGGGCTTTTATTTT. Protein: CASSLGDRPRGFYF.

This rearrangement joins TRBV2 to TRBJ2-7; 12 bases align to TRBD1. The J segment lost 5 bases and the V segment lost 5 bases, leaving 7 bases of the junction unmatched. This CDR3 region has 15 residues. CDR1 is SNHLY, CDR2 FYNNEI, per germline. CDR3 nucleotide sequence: TGTGCCAGCAGTCGGCGGGACAGGGGGCGGCACGAGCAGTACTTC. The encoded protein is CASSRRDRGRHEQYF.